This T cell receptor beta chain was sequenced for a study of regulatory T cells in long-lasting Graves disease. Study-level background: Graves' patients with a new diagnosis had received antithyroid drugs under 3 months.

Time point in this sample: newly diagnosed GD, antithyroid drugs for less than 3 months. PBMC RNA served as the TCR library source. This CDR3 has 12 residues. Trimming pared 1 base from V and 4 bases from J, leaving 5 bases between. The germline V gene encodes CDR1 SQVTM and CDR2 ANQGSEA. This clonotype was found a few times. For TCR beta, libraries came from iRepertoire HTBI primers and Arm-PCR of CDR3 regions. TCRdb re-called the multiplex PCR reads through MiXCR, storing one row per CDR3 protein. The table has roughly 380,000 distinct CDR3 sequences, 16% seen once. These data were also filed under a second study, of T cells in Graves' hyperthyroidism and ophthalmopathy. That report adds: Criteria for exclusion of patients were uncontrolled infection, other autoimmune disease, pregnancy or lactation. HTBI primers drove first-round RT-PCR of the TCR CDR3. It was a median roughly 6.5 months before onset that the model predicted ophthalmopathy.

The V and J genes are TRBV29-1 and TRBJ2-1; D ambiguous. The sample was peripheral blood mononuclear cells (PBMCs), taken at new diagnosis, from a patient treated with antithyroid drugs. The receptor comes from a man aged 40-55 years with Graves disease. Written as DNA, the CDR3 is TGCAGCGTTGAAGGGGAATACAATGAGCAGTTCTTC. Translating gives CSVEGEYNEQFF.